This record covers a single T cell receptor (beta chain). The V gene end was trimmed by 1 base and the J gene end by 3 bases; junction bases not matched to a gene: 6. This CDR3 has 15 residues. Germline V gene lookup returns CDR1 DFQATT and CDR2 SNEGSKA (reference sequence). The data are from a study of blood T cells in healthy people across ages. Sample-barcoded 5' priming and a J-beta primer mix drove a second PCR of roughly 6 to 12 cycles. TCRdb re-analysed the 5' RACE reads in MiXCR, keeping a single row per CDR3 protein. The sample lists about 730,000 distinct CDR3 sequences; roughly 45% were seen once.

The TCR sequence derives from a woman aged 55-75 years in good health. The sample comprised blood. This sequence joins TRBV20-1 and TRBJ2-7, with TRBD1 matching 10 bases. As DNA, the CDR3 is TGCAGTGCTAGAGCCCCGGGACAGGGGTTCTACGAGCAGTACTTC. Its protein product is CSARAPGQGFYEQYF.